This T cell receptor beta chain came from a study of tumor and adjacent non-tumor tissue in lung cancer. For the study at large: There were some 11 adenocarcinoma, 2 squamous cell carcinoma and 1 small cell lung cancer cases.

This clonotype has a handful of counts. The library came from three nested PCR rounds adapted from ARM-PCR protocols. Each CDR3 protein is one row after TCRdb ran MiXCR on the multiplex PCR reads. Of some 200,000 distinct CDR3 sequences in the sample, over 55% were seen once. The template was RNA from unsorted bulk tissue. V gave up 4 bases and J gave up 10 bases; unmatched junction bases: 6. This CDR3 is 11 amino acids long. Germline V gene sequence: CDR1 DFQATT, CDR2 SNEGSKA (reference sequence). This receptor was taken from a man in his fifties or sixties with non-small cell lung cancer. The sample comprised lung tumor tissue. The V call is TRBV20-1, the J call TRBJ1-1; 7 nucleotides align to TRBD1. CDR3 sequence (DNA): TGCAGTGCTACACAGGGGTACGGAGCTTTCTTT. Amino acids: CSATQGYGAFF.